This is a list of T cell receptor beta chains from one sample in a study of CD8 T cells in ankylosing spondylitis. MiXCR, run by TCRdb on the 5' RACE reads, gives a single entry per CDR3 protein. There are roughly 230,000 distinct CDR3 sequences in the sample; 8% to 9% occur only once, and around 4.4% lies in the top ten. The sample was blood, either unsorted or a sorted T cell fraction (not recorded which). Source of these receptors: a female donor with ankylosing spondylitis or in good health (not recorded which). Each CDR3 is given with its conserved first and last residue. For some rows the clone size is stated as once, few or many, or as a class when expanded; others skip it.

CDR3aa	j_gene	v_gene	abundance
CSAKRGQRGNTIYF	TRBJ1-3	TRBV20-1	many
CASSQVWGRVTDTQYF	TRBJ2-3	TRBV4-3	many
CASSSRLAGGLGNEQFF	TRBJ2-1	TRBV7-9	NA
CASSQEPGSTEAFF	TRBJ1-1	TRBV3-1	many
CASSSDLLHNEQFF	TRBJ2-1	TRBV11-2	few
CASSQEGVLVGNEQYF	TRBJ2-7	TRBV3-1	many
CASSQDLTSNQPQHF	TRBJ1-5	TRBV4-3	many
CSARRQKSPQETQYF	TRBJ2-5	TRBV20-1	few
CASSPQGGYTF	TRBJ1-2	TRBV7-9	NA
CASSYRATVYEQYF	TRBJ2-7	TRBV6-2/TRBV6-3	many
CSARDEDSSYNEQFF	TRBJ2-1	TRBV20-1	many
CASSSPGQDNEKLFF	TRBJ1-4	TRBV28	many
CASSSGVNQPQHF	TRBJ1-5	TRBV7-2	many
CASSRDLYNEQFF	TRBJ2-1	TRBV6-1	NA
CASSQGAGTSGPAQYF	TRBJ2-3	TRBV23-1	NA
CSARDSGISNQPQHF	TRBJ1-5	TRBV20-1	many
CASRKSGLSSYEQYF	TRBJ2-7	TRBV12-3/TRBV12-4	many
CASRRGQGPYEQYF	TRBJ2-7	TRBV12-3/TRBV12-4	many
CASGDSFSSGNTIYF	TRBJ1-3	TRBV9	many
CSARPGGPANYEQYF	TRBJ2-7	TRBV20-1	NA
CASSLRTKRKKLFF	TRBJ1-4	TRBV12-3/TRBV12-4	many
CASSPRERRSYEQYF	TRBJ2-7	TRBV18	NA
CSASMREGGELFF	TRBJ2-2	TRBV20-1	many
CASSQGIGGHVSGANVLTF	TRBJ2-6	TRBV3-1	many
CASSEHGWGRGRNGYTF	TRBJ1-2	TRBV25-1	few